This paragraph reports one T cell receptor beta chain. The sample belongs to a study of blood T cell repertoires in COVID-19. In the study overall: Acute-phase and convalescent COVID-19 samples originated in the United States, Italy and Spain. In each case, the material was cDNA or gDNA derived from T cells, B-cell-depleted T cells, or PBMCs.

This CDR3 has 15 amino acids. From germline, CDR1 is LGHDT and CDR2 YNNKEL (reference sequence). V was clipped by 4 bases and J by 2 bases; unmatched bases: 3. Under the authors' procedure: Estimated nucleated cell counts came from reference gene primer amplification. The assay was immunoSEQ multiplex PCR, and TCRdb's table has in-frame clones only and misses some. V, J and clone size are taken as reported in that table, and D and trimming were inferred from the DNA itself. The sample includes about 140,000 clones, roughly 80% seen only once; the top ten take 5.5% to 8%. The TCR comes from a human donor in a cohort sampled during active COVID-19. The sequenced sample was peripheral blood. The V call is TRBV3-1 (or the pseudogene TRBV3-2), the J call TRBJ2-1; TRBD2 matches at 9 bases. The CDR3 bases are TGTGCCAGCAGCCGAATAGCGGGGGCCTACAATGAGCAGTTCTTC. This translates into CASSRIAGAYNEQFF.